This T cell receptor (beta chain) was sequenced during a study of blood T cell repertoires in COVID-19. From germline, CDR1 is SGHVS and CDR2 FQNEAQ. The CDR3 totals 13 residues. Trimming took off 5 bases at V and 4 bases at J, with 9 bases between the two ends. Measured with immunoSEQ multiplex PCR; TCRdb has only the in-frame clones, and not every one. This sample has about 120,000 clones, with 87% found just once. Remarks on this clone: Other DNA sequences within the sample encode an identical CDR3.

The specimen was peripheral blood. The source of this sequence is a woman in her 70s with acute or convalescent COVID-19. This chain uses TRBV7-8 with TRBJ2-1; D might be TRBD2 (6 bases). The CDR3 nucleotides read TGTGCCAGCAGCCCAGGGACTTACAATGAGCAGTTCTTC. Its protein is CASSPGTYNEQFF.